This TCR beta chain was obtained from a study of beta chain features in type 1 diabetes. A sort by CD45RO/CCR7/CD25/CD127/CD95/CD27 yielded CD4+ naive, central memory, regulatory and stem cell-like memory cells. Trimming pared 2 bases from V and 9 bases from J, leaving 5 bases between. The CDR3 consists of 11 residues. The germline gives CDR1 SGHAT, CDR2 FQDESV (reference sequence). As every portion of the isolated RNA was reverse transcribed, the sequencing read expressed TCRB transcripts. Only in-frame clones appear in the TCRdb table, and some are missing; sequencing was by immunoSEQ multiplex PCR. The sample contains under 500,000 clones, around 30% of which appear only once.

The sequencing input was naive CD4+ T cells from blood. The V and J genes are TRBV11-1 and TRBJ2-1, with unresolved D. The sequence was obtained from a man in his late teens or twenties in good health. CDR3 residues: CASSLMVEQFF. The CDR3 DNA reads as TGTGCCAGCAGCTTAATGGTTGAGCAGTTCTTC. The full variable domain, completed using reference TRBV11-1 and TRBJ2-1, is EAEVAQSPRYKITEKSQAVAFWCDPISGHATLYWYRQILGQGPELLVQFQDESVVDDSQLPKDRFSAERLKGVDSTLKIQPAELGDSAMYLCASSLMVEQFFGPGTRLTVL.